One sample yielded the 14 T cell receptor beta chains listed below, sequenced in a study of blood T cells in healthy people across ages. A sample-barcoded 5' primer and a J-beta primer mix were used in a second PCR of roughly 6 to 11 cycles. Each CDR3 protein gets one entry after TCRdb re-called the 5' RACE reads with MiXCR. The data show about a million distinct CDR3 sequences, roughly 51% seen once. The sample comprised blood. Receptor source: a woman aged 60 to 75 in good health.

The chain couples TRBV20-1 to TRBJ2-5, with D perhaps TRBD1 (6 bases). V was clipped by 6 bases and J by 2 bases, with 10 bases between them. Germline V gene lookup returns CDR1 DFQATT and CDR2 SNEGSKA (reference sequence). The CDR3 extends over 12 amino acids. The CDR3 DNA reads TGCAGTGCCCCAGGGGCGCAAGAGACCCAGTACTTC. It translates to CSAPGAQETQYF.

The J gene is TRBJ2-7, the V gene TRBV3-1; D may be TRBD2 (5 bases). The length of the CDR3 is 14 residues. The germline V and J ends were trimmed by 0 bases and 6 bases, with 12 bases remaining between them. The germline V gene has CDR1 LGHDT and CDR2 YNNKEL (reference sequence). The CDR3 protein is CASSQERGSREQYF. The CDR3 coding sequence is TGTGCCAGCAGCCAAGAAAGAGGGAGTCGCGAGCAGTACTTC.

The chain has TRBV6-6 and TRBJ2-5; D perhaps matches TRBD1 (7 bases). Trimming stripped 0 bases from V and 0 bases from J, with 14 bases between. The CDR3 extends over 17 amino acids. Per the germline V gene, CDR1 is MNHNY and CDR2 is SVGAGI (reference sequence). The CDR3 here is CASSYSPPGGYQETQYF. The CDR3 DNA is TGTGCCAGCAGTTACTCCCCCCCAGGGGGGTACCAAGAGACCCAGTACTTC.

V and J are TRBV12-3 or TRBV12-4 and TRBJ2-6; D not resolved. V was trimmed by 3 bases and J by 0 bases, leaving 9 bases between them. This CDR3 spans 16 amino acids. This CDR3 is CASSFARASGANVLTF. CDR3 in DNA: TGTGCCAGCAGTTTTGCGCGCGCCTCTGGGGCCAACGTCCTGACTTTC.

V is TRBV20-1 and J is TRBJ2-7; D unclear. The DNA end is a closer match to TRBJ2-5, so the J assignment may be wrong. Looked up from germline, CDR1 is DFQATT and CDR2 is SNEGSKA (reference sequence). The CDR3 covers 12 residues. CDR3 DNA sequence: TGCAGTGCTAACCACTTCCAAGAGACCCAGTACTTC. It encodes CSANHFQETQYF.

This chain links TRBV7-2 with TRBJ2-1; perhaps TRBD2 as D (5 bases). Germline-derived CDR1 and CDR2 are SGHTA and FQGNSA. V lost 4 bases, J lost 6 bases, and 13 bases lay in between. The CDR3 has 14 amino acids. The CDR3 DNA reads as TGTGCCAGCAGCTCAAGCGGACTTGGCAATGAGCAGTTCTTC. Translated: CASSSSGLGNEQFF.

As for this clonotype: Mismatch with germline at one junction end may stem from a read error. V gene TRBV5-1 combines with J gene TRBJ1-5; D perhaps matches TRBD1 (6 bases). The germline CDR1 and CDR2 sequences are SGHRS and YFSETQ. The CDR3 runs 14 residues. The CDR3: CAGSLAGGRQPQHF. The CDR3 DNA reads as TGCGCCGGCAGCTTGGCCGGGGGGCGGCAGCCCCAGCATTTT. The whole variable domain, remainder taken from reference TRBV5-1 and TRBJ1-5, is KAGVTQTPRYLIKTRGQQVTLSCSPISGHRSVSWYQQTPGQGLQFLFEYFSETQRNKGNFPGRFSGRQFSNSRSEMNVSTLELGDSALYLCAGSLAGGRQPQHFGDGTRLSIL.

The chain is built from TRBV20-1 and TRBJ1-4; no clear D. Trimming took 6 bases from V and 8 from J, leaving 19 bases between them. From germline, CDR1 is DFQATT and CDR2 SNEGSKA (reference sequence). This CDR3 has 14 amino acids. The CDR3 bases are TGCAGTGCCGAACCGGCGACGGGCCGGGAAAAACTGTTTTTT. As protein: CSAEPATGREKLFF.

The V gene is TRBV29-1, the J gene TRBJ2-1; 9 bases fit TRBD1. The CDR3 is 14 residues long. Germline CDR1 reads SQVTM; CDR2 reads ANQGSEA. With 5 bases clipped from V and 6 bases from J, the junction kept 8 bases outside the gene matches. CDR3 nucleotides: TGCAGCGTTCCACCGGGACAGGGTCGCAATGAGCAGTTCTTC. This translates into CSVPPGQGRNEQFF.

The V call is TRBV6-5, the J call TRBJ2-1, with D unclear. The CDR3 extends over 15 amino acids. V was trimmed by 4 bases and J by 8 bases, leaving 18 bases between them. Germline assignment: CDR1 MNHEY and CDR2 SVGAGI. The CDR3 DNA follows: TGTGCCAGCAGTTTGCGCCCTCGGGTTTTCGATGAGCAGTTCTTC. This encodes CASSLRPRVFDEQFF.

As DNA, the CDR3 is TGTGCCAGCAGTTCAGCGGGATCTCGCTACGAGCAGTACTTC. Translation: CASSSAGSRYEQYF. This chain uses TRBV6-6 with TRBJ2-7, with TRBD2 matching over 7 bases. The germline gives CDR1 MNHNY, CDR2 SVGAGI (reference sequence). This CDR3 spans 14 amino acids. Trimming took 4 bases from V and 3 from J; bases not matched to a gene: 6.

In this sample, this clonotype turned up once. The rearrangement uses TRBV12-5 and TRBJ2-1, with D possibly matching TRBD1 (5 bases). The V and J ends lost 5 bases and 5 bases respectively, with 13 bases between them. Germline V gene sequence: CDR1 LGHNT, CDR2 FRNRAP. The CDR3 consists of 14 residues. Here the CDR3 DNA reads TGTGCTAGTGGTGCAGGGATGGTGGACAATGAGCAGTTCTTC. The encoded protein is CASGAGMVDNEQFF.

This chain joins TRBV6-2 or TRBV6-3 and TRBJ2-1; tentative D call: TRBD2 (6 bases). The CDR3 length is 14 residues. V was clipped by 7 bases and J by 5 bases, with 15 bases between them. Germline V gene sequence: CDR1 MNHEY, CDR2 SVGEGT. Here the CDR3 reads CASTTGLINNEQFF. The CDR3 DNA sequence: TGTGCCAGCACTACGGGACTTATAAACAATGAGCAGTTCTTC.

The V call is TRBV7-8, the J call TRBJ2-4; 7 bases agree with TRBD2. Losses at the gene ends were 5 bases for V and 6 bases for J; bases not matched to a gene: 13. Per the germline V gene, CDR1 is SGHVS and CDR2 is FQNEAQ. CDR3 length: 16 amino acids. Written as DNA, the CDR3 is TGTGCCAGCAGCCACCCGGGTTCAGGGAGGGCAAACATTCAGTACTTC. This gives the protein CASSHPGSGRANIQYF.